This T cell receptor (beta chain) was documented in a study of cytomegalovirus exposure and HLA in healthy donors (dated by TCRdb to about 2017). Looking at the study overall: A later analysis indicated that the roughly 130 validation repertoires were generated on the platform also employed for the approximately 700 repertoires of the first cohort. The study aimed to test whether signatures of past pathogen exposure could be identified by cataloging public T cell receptors. A separate validation cohort of roughly 120 different subjects was used in addition to the 666-subject first cohort. To predict cytomegalovirus infection status, the study brought together high-throughput TCR immunosequencing, statistical association of individual TCRs with disease status, and machine learning.

The donors belonged to the validation cohort of approximately 130 subjects, which was separate from the approximately 700-subject first cohort. On the study overall, not on this receptor specifically: Three of the identified cytomegalovirus-associated TCR beta chains were confirmed in vitro to be specific for cytomegalovirus antigens. The classifier was reported to diagnose cytomegalovirus status with high specificity and sensitivity in both the original and validation cohorts. The study listed 164 TCR beta chains as associated with cytomegalovirus. It was suggested by the authors that the approach could potentially be generalized to other disease states and immunological phenotypes. A later analysis had no HLA typing for the validation cohort, so co-occurrence there was scored across all 130 or so repertoires. Most TCR sequences were seen in very few donors, while some public TCRs were found in many individuals. Subsequent analysis determined that TCRs grouped into clusters in the first cohort also showed a tendency toward co-occurrence across the 90 to 150 validation repertoires, and about 94% of cluster scores exceeded 0.

The CDR3 runs 13 residues from the cysteine to the phenylalanine. Only the CDR3 region is kept as DNA, spanning 39 bases read in frame from base 1. CDR1 and CDR2 were assigned from the germline V gene (reference sequence) as MNHEY and SMNVEV. V is reduced by 8 bases and J by 4 bases, leaving a spacing of 14 bases between them. This clone is a singleton in its sample. The clone's antigen remains unknown. Base qualities are not at hand, and no much larger clone is one base apart. Receptors were amplified or captured by the immunoSEQ multiplex PCR assay. Turning to the authors' computational methods: A statistical classification framework was developed to diagnose cytomegalovirus status using the catalog of TCR beta chain sequences. TCRdb's version of the immuneACCESS table is confined to in-frame rearrangements and falls short of the full clone set. An unresolved V gene accounts for under half of the shortfall where checked; the remainder is of unknown origin. The D gene and trimming were derived from the DNA, and the V and J assignments and clone size from that table. The sample records 250,000 or so clones, roughly nine tenths of which are singletons. Clones ranked in the top ten supply 12% of the sample.

The rearrangement combines TRBV27 with TRBJ1-1, with the D gene uncertain. Sequencing was carried out using PBMCs. The receptor was isolated from a young man in good health and CMV-seropositive. Read as DNA, the sequence is TGTGCCAGCGGCTGGGGAGGGAGCACTGAAGCTTTCTTT. Its coded protein is CASGWGGSTEAFF.